Listed below are T cell receptor beta chains from one sample, sequenced in a study of shared clonotypes between healthy human individuals. Measured with immunoSEQ multiplex PCR; TCRdb has only the in-frame clones, and not every one. The table lists 330,000 or so clones, about 73% of them singletons. What was sequenced was memory CD4+ T cells sorted from blood. The receptors shown here come from a man aged 25-45 years in good health. Each CDR3 is given with its conserved first and last residue. A D gene is named only where the DNA matches it firmly. A row's size may be missing; if present it is once, few, many or a size class.

D	size	J	length	V	DNA	CDR3
TRBD1	.	TRBJ2-7	15	TRBV5-3	TGTGCCAGAAGCTTAGGACAGGGGGAGAACTACGAGCAGTACTTC	CARSLGQGENYEQYF
TRBD2	.	TRBJ2-7	14	TRBV6-5	TGTGCCAGCAGTCTGACTAGCCCTAACTACGAGCAGTACTTC	CASSLTSPNYEQYF
.	once	TRBJ2-1	15	TRBV28	TGTGCCAGCAGTTTATTAGCGGTCGCTTACAATGAGCAGTTCTTC	CASSLLAVAYNEQFF
TRBD1	.	TRBJ2-3	16	TRBV5-4	TGTGCCAGCAGCTTGGGGGGACAGGGGACCACAGATACGCAGTATTTT	CASSLGGQGTTDTQYF
.	.	TRBJ1-2	11	TRBV2	TGTGCCAGTAACAGCTACTATGGCTACACCTTC	CASNSYYGYTF
.	.	TRBJ2-3	14	TRBV19	TGTGCCAGTAGTATGGGGGCAGGCACAGATACGCAGTATTTT	CASSMGAGTDTQYF
TRBD2	.	TRBJ2-7	15	TRBV6-5	TGTGCCAGCAAAATAGCTAGCGGGACTTTTTACGAGCAGTACTTC	CASKIASGTFYEQYF
.	many	TRBJ1-1	15	TRBV7-8	TGTGCCAGCAGCTTAAAACGCCAATTGAACACTGAAGCTTTCTTT	CASSLKRQLNTEAFF
.	.	TRBJ2-7	13	TRBV30	TGTGCCTGGAGCTGGGCAGGGTACGACGAGCAGTACTTC	CAWSWAGYDEQYF
.	.	TRBJ1-2	12	TRBV2	TGTGCCAGCACTTCGGAATACTATGGCTACACCTTC	CASTSEYYGYTF
.	.	TRBJ1-2	13	TRBV18	TGTGCCAGCTCACCGAGGACTGAACCTCCCTACACCTTC	CASSPRTEPPYTF
TRBD1	.	TRBJ2-3	14	TRBV5-6	TGTGCCAGCAACAGGGGAGTGGGCACAGATACGCAGTATTTT	CASNRGVGTDTQYF
TRBD2	once	TRBJ2-7	15	TRBV5-4	TGTGCCAGCAGCGCAGAGACTAGCGGGAGTTACGAGCAGTACTTC	CASSAETSGSYEQYF
.	.	TRBJ1-5	14	TRBV5-6	TGTGCCAGCAGCTTGGGGATGGACAATCAGCCCCAGCATTTT	CASSLGMDNQPQHF
.	.	TRBJ2-7	13	TRBV2	TGTGCCAGCACCAACCAGCCGCGGTACGAGCAGTACTTC	CASTNQPRYEQYF
.	.	TRBJ2-3	12	TRBV10-2	TGCGCCAGCAGTGTCAGGGCGGATACGCAGTATTTT	CASSVRADTQYF
TRBD1	.	TRBJ1-1	13	TRBV29-1	TGCAGCGCTTCGGACAGGTGGGAGGGTGAAGCTTTCTTT	CSASDRWEGEAFF
.	.	TRBJ2-5	17	TRBV11-2	TGTGCCAGCAGCTTAGATGCGTTGGGGGCTGGTGGAGAGACCCAGTACTTC	CASSLDALGAGGETQYF
TRBD2	.	TRBJ2-1	15	TRBV5-4	TGTGCCAGCAGCTTTTGGCTAGCGGGCAACAATGAGCAGTTCTTC	CASSFWLAGNNEQFF
.	.	TRBJ2-5	14	TRBV10-3	TGTGCCAGCGGACCGACAGGGCGGGGGGAGACCCAGTACTTC	CASGPTGRGETQYF
.	.	TRBJ2-4	17	TRBV5-6	TGTGCCAGCAGCCTCGCCCGGGACGTCGGAGGAGTGGACATTCAGTACTTC	CASSLARDVGGVDIQYF
.	.	TRBJ1-4	12	TRBV18	TGTGCCAGCTCACCAACCTATGAAAAACTGTTTTTT	CASSPTYEKLFF
.	.	TRBJ1-2	15	TRBV5-6	TGTGCCAGCAGCTTGTCGGTCCAGGTCGACTATGGCTACACCTTC	CASSLSVQVDYGYTF
.	once	TRBJ2-1	13	TRBV7-2	TGTGCCAGCAGTTTCTTCCAGTCCGGTGAGCAGTTCTTC	CASSFFQSGEQFF
.	.	TRBJ1-5	13	TRBV19	TGTGCCAGTAGGGTGGGGGTAGATCAGCCCCAGCATTTT	CASRVGVDQPQHF
.	.	TRBJ2-7	14	TRBV6-1	TGTGCCAGCACCGGCGTTTTGGGGCAATACGAGCAGTACTTC	CASTGVLGQYEQYF
TRBD2	few	TRBJ2-3	17	TRBV28	TGTGCCAGCAGTCTCGTAGCGGGCCTTTTTGGCTTAGATACGCAGTATTTT	CASSLVAGLFGLDTQYF
.	.	TRBJ2-1	18	TRBV11-2	TGTGCCAGCAGCATAGTACGCCGGAGGCCGCTCCACGACAATGAGCAGTTCTTC	CASSIVRRRPLHDNEQFF
TRBD2	few	TRBJ2-1	16	TRBV5-4	TGTGCCAGCAGACCATCCATAGCGGGAGGGCCTAATGAGCAGTTCTTC	CASRPSIAGGPNEQFF
.	once	TRBJ2-3	11	TRBV20-1	TGCAGTGCTAGAGTTGTAGATACGCAGTATTTT	CSARVVDTQYF
.	.	TRBJ2-3	16	TRBV6-5	TGTGCCAGCAGTTACCGCGACCCCCCGCGCCCAGATACGCAGTATTTT	CASSYRDPPRPDTQYF
.	.	TRBJ2-6	16	TRBV4-3	TGCGCCAGCAGCGGAAACAGGGACACAGGGGCCAACGTCCTGACTTTC	CASSGNRDTGANVLTF
.	.	TRBJ2-3	15	TRBV5-5	TGTGCCAGCAGTAGAGTCCAAAGGAACACAGATACGCAGTATTTT	CASSRVQRNTDTQYF
.	.	TRBJ1-2	17	TRBV19	TGTGCCAGTACCCAACTGCGGGGGGGAATCGGTAACTATGGCTACACCTTC	CASTQLRGGIGNYGYTF
TRBD1	.	TRBJ2-7	14	TRBV10-3	TGTGCCATCACCCACGGGACAGGGTCCTACGAGCAGTACTTC	CAITHGTGSYEQYF
.	.	TRBJ2-2	14	TRBV29-1	TGCAGCGTTGGGACCAAGGGGAACACCGGGGAGCTGTTTTTT	CSVGTKGNTGELFF
TRBD2	.	TRBJ2-1	15	TRBV5-1	TGCGCCAGCAGCTTGAGCGGGAGCGTCCCCAATGAGCAGTTCTTC	CASSLSGSVPNEQFF
TRBD1	.	TRBJ2-2	15	TRBV18	TGTGCCAGCCAACCTCGGACAGGGAACACCGGGGAGCTGTTTTTT	CASQPRTGNTGELFF
.	.	TRBJ2-2	16	TRBV4-3	TGCGCCAGCAGCCAAGATCGGGGGATTAACACCGGGGAGCTGTTTTTT	CASSQDRGINTGELFF
.	once	TRBJ2-7	12	TRBV15	TGTGCCACCAGCAGAGTCGGCTACGAGCAGTACTTC	CATSRVGYEQYF
.	.	TRBJ1-2	14	TRBV7-9	TGTGCCAGCAGCTTAGGGCCTGGGGTCTGGAGCTACACCTTC	CASSLGPGVWSYTF
.	.	TRBJ2-7	15	TRBV2	TGTGCCAGCAGTGAACCAGGAGGGAGGACCTCCGAGCAGTACTTC	CASSEPGGRTSEQYF